The 8 T cell receptor beta chains below all came from one sample that was sequenced in a study of blood T cells in healthy people across ages. Sample-barcoded 5' priming and a J-beta primer mix drove a second PCR of about 7 to 12 cycles. TCRdb reprocessed the 5' RACE reads with MiXCR, giving one entry per CDR3 protein. The sample has about 1,500,000 distinct CDR3 sequences, about 43% seen once. The sample was blood. These receptors all stem from a woman aged 18 to 35 in good health.

V and J are TRBV27 and TRBJ2-5; weak D call: TRBD1 (5 bases). The CDR3 consists of 14 residues. Trimming stripped 3 bases from V and 4 bases from J, with 12 bases between. Germline V gene data show CDR1 as MNHEY and CDR2 as SMNVEV (reference sequence). CDR3 bases: TGTGCCAGCAGTTTGGGCCTGGGGCGAGAGACCCAGTACTTC. Translation gives CASSLGLGRETQYF.

This clonotype occurred once. CDR3 region: CASSSHRGADTQYF. The CDR3, as DNA: TGTGCCAGCAGTTCACACAGGGGTGCAGATACGCAGTATTTT. The rearrangement links TRBV27 to TRBJ2-3; 7 bases map to TRBD1. CDR1 MNHEY and CDR2 SMNVEV come from the germline V gene (reference sequence). This CDR3 is built from 14 residues. Trimming cost V 4 bases and J 4 bases; bases outside gene matches: 5.

The genes are TRBV7-9 and TRBJ2-3; D is tentatively TRBD1 or TRBD2 (7 bases each). V dropped 4 bases and J dropped 5 bases, with 16 bases sitting between them. This CDR3 has 15 residues. The V gene's germline CDR1 is SEHNR and CDR2 FQNEAQ (reference sequence). CDR3: CASSSQGGERDTQYF. The DNA of the CDR3 is TGTGCCAGCAGCTCCCAGGGGGGGGAGCGAGATACGCAGTATTTT.

This chain links TRBV6-5 with TRBJ1-2, with 7 bases lining up with TRBD1. V was clipped by 2 bases and J by 2 bases; unmatched bases: 11. The CDR3 totals 17 residues. Germline V gene sequence: CDR1 MNHEY, CDR2 SVGAGI. The CDR3 reads CASSYASGTAKNYGYTF. The CDR3 DNA sequence: TGTGCCAGCAGTTACGCTTCCGGGACAGCCAAAAACTATGGCTACACCTTC.

CDR3 protein: CASSVLGGLETQYF. The CDR3 bases are TGTGCCAGCAGTGTTCTAGGGGGCTTAGAGACCCAGTACTTC. The genes are TRBV2 and TRBJ2-7; TRBD1 aligns across 7 bases. The end of the DNA is better explained by TRBJ2-5, so the J call may be wrong. Germline CDR1 is SNHLY and CDR2 is FYNNEI. The CDR3 is 14 residues long.

As for this clonotype: One junction end disagrees with the germline gene, perhaps due to a read error. The CDR3 DNA reads TGTTCCACCAGCAGAGATTTCGGGGGCACTGAAGCTTTCTTT. It codes for CSTSRDFGGTEAFF. This chain joins TRBV15 and TRBJ1-1; D possibly corresponds to TRBD1 (5 bases). CDR3 length: 14 amino acids. Germline lookup yields CDR1 LNHNV and CDR2 YYDKDF (reference sequence).

The chain recombines TRBV28 with TRBJ1-1, with D unresolved. Deletions cut 11 bases from V and 3 bases from J, with 16 bases between. The CDR3 extends over 13 amino acids. Germline lookup yields CDR1 MDHEN and CDR2 SYDVKM. CDR3 bases: TGTGCCGCATTCTGGAGAGGGTACACTGAAGCTTTCTTT. Translated: CAAFWRGYTEAFF.

This clonotype showed up just a few times. V usage is TRBV5-5 and J usage is TRBJ2-1, with D unclear. CDR3 size: 12 residues. The V gene lost 3 bases and the J gene lost 9 bases, with 10 bases spanning the gap. The germline CDR1 and CDR2 sequences are SGHKS and YYEKEE (reference sequence). CDR3 DNA sequence: TGTGCCAGCAGCTCCATGTCCGTTGAGCAGTTCTTC. Translation gives CASSSMSVEQFF.